This TCR beta chain was identified in a study of T-cell memory formation after mild COVID-19 listed by TCRdb under 2021. Notes on the research overall: TCR sequence clusters from the two donors were found to be largely donor specific. Longitudinal TCRalpha and TCRbeta repertoire sequencing tracked T-cell clones expanding and contracting after mild COVID-19 in two donors. The cohort was made up of two young adult volunteers, one female and one male, who were previously healthy.

General conclusions and limits of the study: Only a couple of mild cases were covered by the study, and larger cohorts that include severe cases with pre-infection samples were considered necessary. Clones that contracted from day 15 to 85 showed balanced CD4/CD8 phenotypes, whereas a second wave of clones that expanded from day 15 to 37 leaned towards CD4+. The second-wave clones that peaked on day 37 were not confirmed to be SARS-CoV-2 specific. Contracting CD4+ clones were found mainly in CM and EM memory subsets, while CD8+ clones were enriched in EMRA. Some responding clones were detected in pre-infection memory, suggesting pre-existing cross-reactive memory T cells joined the SARS-CoV-2 response.

Taken from cysteine to phenylalanine, the CDR3 has 11 residues. The retained sequence is limited to the CDR3, 33 bases, with the frame set at the first base. CDR1 SGHDN and CDR2 FVKESK are derived from the germline V gene. The germline ends are 5 bases apart after V is trimmed by 1 base and J by 9 bases. In the case of this clonotype: No antigen is known for it. Base qualities are not at hand, and no much larger clone is one base apart.

PBMCs were isolated by Ficoll-Paque density gradient centrifugation. TCRdb shows the sequencer as Illumina NovaSeq 6000. Using 5'RACE with constant-segment primers, TCRalpha and TCRbeta cDNA libraries were constructed, with sample barcodes and unique molecular identifiers added in the process. Trizol reagent was used to extract RNA from every sample. The libraries were amplified in two PCR steps, and the second step added a second sample barcode and Illumina TruSeq adapters. The libraries were sequenced on an Illumina NovaSeq using 2 x 150 bp paired-end reads. The authors' analysis ran thus. The reads were demultiplexed and collapsed into UMI-guided consensus sequences using migec v1.2.7. Using mixcr v2.1.11, UMI consensuses were aligned to TRA and TRB V and J templates and then assembled into clonotypes. Clonotypes were classified as expanded or contracted when called significant by both edgeR and NoisET, with noise models trained on biological replicates. For edgeR calls, the thresholds were a false discovery rate-adjusted p below 0.01 and a log2 fold-change of 1. PCA with hierarchical clustering of max-normalized trajectories of the 1000 most abundant clonotypes was used as exploratory dynamics analysis. Separately sequenced CD4+ and CD8+ repertoires were used to assign a CD4 or CD8 phenotype to each responding clone. TCRdb redid the processing of the public reads, applying fastp at Q25 and MiXCR, and retained in-frame beta chains. All rows with the same CDR3 protein become a single entry with the most common DNA and genes. None of the V and J calls come from the authors' own analysis; TCRdb made them. A total of under 400,000 distinct CDR3 sequences appear in this sample, approximately 29% of them only once. Jointly, the top ten make up about 13% of the sample.

The TCR comes from an adult woman who had mild COVID-19 (a few samples of this study predate the infection). The sample titles of this study are shuffled in the database, so cell type and time point are left out; the donor was told from shared clones. The sample comprised PBMCs or a T cell subset sorted from them (not recorded which). The sequence links TRBV14 to TRBJ2-3, with the D gene call left open. The bases read TGTGCCAGCAGCCAAGGTTTCACGCAGTATTTT. It translates to CASSQGFTQYF.